What follows are 18 T cell receptor beta chains derived from one specimen sequenced in a study of T cells after yellow fever vaccination. Each CDR3 protein gets one entry after TCRdb re-called the 5' RACE reads with MiXCR. The sample holds hundreds of thousands of distinct CDR3 sequences, 8% to 10% seen once. The starting material was PBMCs, obtained on the day of the first yellow fever vaccination. These receptors were collected from a man younger than 35 who received the YFV17D yellow fever vaccine.

The V and J genes are TRBV4-1 and TRBJ2-6; D uncertain. Germline V lookup: CDR1 MGHRA, CDR2 YSYEKL. This CDR3 comprises 15 residues. The V and J ends lost 0 bases and 1 base respectively, with 4 bases between them. CDR3 nucleotide sequence: TGCGCCAGCAGCCAAGAGTGGTCTGGGGCCAACGTCCTGACTTTC. Its translation is CASSQEWSGANVLTF.

There are many counts of this clonotype. This chain uses TRBV10-3 with TRBJ2-3; possible D gene TRBD2, 5 bases. CDR1 is ENHRY and CDR2 is SYGVKD in the germline V gene. The CDR3 is 12 amino acids. Trimming removed 9 bases at V and 2 bases at J, with 9 bases between. The CDR3: CAMRGSTDTQYF. The CDR3 DNA sequence: TGTGCCATGCGCGGGTCCACAGATACGCAGTATTTT.

In this sample, this clonotype turned up many times. The chain recombines TRBV12-3 or TRBV12-4 with TRBJ1-1, with a possible D match to TRBD1 (5 bases). The V end lost 4 bases, the J end lost 3 bases, and 15 bases lay between the germline ends. This CDR3 region has 15 residues. The CDR3 reads CASSSADIGYTEAFF. DNA for the CDR3: TGTGCCAGCAGTTCGGCGGACATAGGGTACACTGAAGCTTTCTTT.

This clonotype appeared many times. The V and J genes are TRBV3-1 and TRBJ1-1, with D maybe TRBD1 (6 bases). CDR1 is LGHDT and CDR2 is YNNKEL in the germline V gene (reference sequence). The CDR3 extends over 14 amino acids. Trimming cost V 2 bases and J 7 bases, with 14 bases left between them. This chain's CDR3 is CASSQRGGRFEAFF. CDR3 in DNA: TGTGCCAGCAGCCAAAGAGGGGGTAGATTTGAAGCTTTCTTT.

This clonotype has just a few counts. The J gene is TRBJ2-5, the V gene TRBV4-3, with TRBD2 identical over 8 bases. The CDR3 loop spans 15 amino acids. The V gene end was trimmed by 0 bases and the J gene end by 11 bases; junction bases not matched to a gene: 11. In germline, CDR1 is LGHNA, CDR2 YSLEER. CDR3 sequence reads: CASSQDHQRGRNQYF. The CDR3 nucleotides read TGCGCCAGCAGCCAAGACCACCAGCGGGGGCGGAATCAGTACTTC.

V is TRBV24-1 and J is TRBJ1-5; TRBD1 matches at 12 bases. Germline CDR1 is KGHDR and CDR2 is SFDVKD. With 3 bases clipped from V and 1 base from J, the junction kept 6 bases outside the gene matches. The CDR3 runs to 18 residues. The CDR3: CATSDAGDRGLSNQPQHF. The CDR3 DNA reads TGTGCCACCAGTGATGCCGGGGACAGGGGGCTGAGCAATCAGCCCCAGCATTTT.

This clonotype was recorded a few times. The genes are TRBV30 and TRBJ2-5; D is unresolved. Germline CDR1 GTSNPN, CDR2 SVGIG (reference sequence). CDR3 size: 12 residues. Trimming removed 2 bases from V and 4 bases from J, with 8 bases in between. CDR3 DNA sequence: TGTGCCTGGAGTTGGATCTTAGAGACCCAGTACTTC. Translating gives CAWSWILETQYF. The full variable domain, with the rest looked up from reference TRBV30 and TRBJ2-5, is SQTIHQWPATLVQPVGSPLSLECTVEGTSNPNLYWYRQAAGRGLQLLFYSVGIGQISSEVPQNLSASRPQDRQFILSSKKLLLSDSGFYLCAWSWILETQYFGPGTRLLVL.

The V and J genes are TRBV10-3 and TRBJ1-2; unclear D gene. The V end was cut by 0 bases, the J end by 8 bases, with 13 bases between. The CDR3 totals 14 residues. Looked up from germline, CDR1 is ENHRY and CDR2 is SYGVKD. CDR3 in DNA: TGTGCCATCAGTGAGTCGATGCCGTGGGGAGGCTACACCTTC. This translates into CAISESMPWGGYTF.

The genes are TRBV10-1 and TRBJ2-2; 7 bases match TRBD1. The CDR3 contains 16 residues. V lost 3 bases and J lost 4; bases outside the gene matches: 8. Germline values: CDR1 WNHNN, CDR2 SYGVQD (reference sequence). CDR3 sequence: CASSDQGGAGTGELFF. In nucleotides, the CDR3 is TGCGCCAGCAGTGACCAAGGGGGCGCCGGCACCGGGGAGCTGTTTTTT.

This clonotype was seen a handful of times. The V call is TRBV12-3 or TRBV12-4, the J call TRBJ2-2, with D possibly being TRBD1 (5 bases). CDR3 size: 14 residues. The V end was cut by 4 bases, the J end by 2 bases, with 8 bases between. In nucleotides, the CDR3 is TGTGCCAGCAGTTGGGGCAGCAACACCGGGGAGCTGTTTTTT. The encoded protein is CASSWGSNTGELFF.

The rearrangement uses TRBV7-2 and TRBJ2-5; 10 bases are shared with TRBD1. The CDR3 consists of 16 residues. The germline V gene has CDR1 SGHTA and CDR2 FQGNSA. Germline trimming cut 1 base from V and 5 bases from J; bases unmatched to any gene: 7. The CDR3 sequence: CASSLVDRGVEETQYF. CDR3 nucleotide sequence: TGTGCCAGCAGCTTAGTGGACAGGGGGGTTGAGGAGACCCAGTACTTC.

The chain carries TRBV5-1 and TRBJ2-5; no clear D. Germline assignment: CDR1 SGHRS and CDR2 YFSETQ. The CDR3 sequence is 14 residues long. Trimming removed 6 bases from V and 4 bases from J, with 16 bases in between. This chain's CDR3 is CASNTIMTAETQYF. CDR3 coding DNA: TGCGCCAGCAACACGATCATGACGGCAGAGACCCAGTACTTC.

This clonotype was recorded a few times. The chain links TRBV12-3 or TRBV12-4 to TRBJ1-1; the match to TRBD1 covers 7 bases. The CDR3 loop spans 13 amino acids. With 7 bases clipped from V and 4 bases from J, the junction kept 6 bases outside the gene matches. Written as DNA, the CDR3 is TGTGCCAGCACGACACAGGGGACCACTGAAGCTTTCTTT. This gives the protein CASTTQGTTEAFF.

Only a few counts were recorded for this clonotype. The chain joins TRBV14 to TRBJ1-2, with D tentatively TRBD1 (5 bases). This CDR3 spans 16 amino acids. Deletions cut 4 bases from V and 6 bases from J, with 21 bases between. Per germline, CDR1 SGHDN and CDR2 FVKESK. The CDR3 loop reads CASSLNSRAGGHGYTF. The DNA of the CDR3 is TGTGCCAGCAGCCTTAATTCGCGGGCCGGGGGACATGGCTACACCTTC.

CDR3 in amino acids: CASSNRDRAGELFF. DNA of the CDR3: TGTGCCAGCAGCAACCGGGACAGGGCCGGGGAGCTGTTTTTT. The chain couples TRBV7-2 to TRBJ2-2, with TRBD1 identical over 9 bases. The trim removed 5 bases at V and 6 bases at J, leaving 4 bases unmatched. CDR3 length equals 14 residues. Per the germline V gene, CDR1 is SGHTA and CDR2 is FQGNSA. Looking up the rest from reference TRBV7-2 and TRBJ2-2 gives the full variable domain: GAGVSQSPSNKVTEKGKDVELRCDPISGHTALYWYRQSLGQGLEFLIYFQGNSAPDKSGLPSDRFSAERTGGSVSTLTIQRTQQEDSAVYLCASSNRDRAGELFFGEGSRLTVL.

This clonotype was observed a few times. The rearrangement links TRBV9 to TRBJ2-3; 8 positions match TRBD2. The J segment lost 1 base and the V segment lost 4 bases, leaving 11 bases of the junction unmatched. The CDR3 spans 17 residues. The germline V gene encodes CDR1 SGDLS and CDR2 YYNGEE. For the CDR3, the DNA is TGTGCCAGCAGCCTCCCTGTTGAGCGGGGGCGCACAGATACGCAGTATTTT. This sequence encodes CASSLPVERGRTDTQYF.

The rearrangement links TRBV4-1 to TRBJ1-6, with D unresolved. The CDR3 has 13 amino acids. V lost 7 bases and J 7 bases, leaving 11 bases between the germline ends. CDR1 and CDR2 (germline): MGHRA, YSYEKL. The CDR3 coding sequence is TGCGCCAGCAACAACGGTCCGAATTCACCCCTCCACTTT. This codes for CASNNGPNSPLHF.

This clonotype was counted ten times or more. The chain joins TRBV14 to TRBJ2-6; the match to TRBD1 covers 9 bases. Unmatched junction bases numbered 8, after V lost 4 bases and J lost 4 bases. CDR1 is SGHDN, CDR2 FVKESK, per germline. CDR3 length: 17 residues. For the CDR3, the DNA is TGTGCCAGCAGCCCTAGGACAGGGGTGGCAGGGGCCAACGTCCTGACTTTC. It specifies CASSPRTGVAGANVLTF.